This T cell receptor (beta chain) emerged from a study of Ad26.COV2.S vaccination and SARS-CoV-2 variants. Turning to the study itself: Vaccine-arm donor from the placebo-controlled COV1001 Ad26.COV2.S trial. Administration of Ad26.COV2.S was intramuscular, either once or twice 56 days apart.

The treatment was: 15 to 20 received Ad26.COV2.S at low or high dose, single or two shots; roughly five received placebo; per-sample allocation not given. Specimen acquisition occurred on day 63 following the initial vaccine or placebo injection. Sequencing used immunoSEQ multiplex PCR; TCRdb keeps in-frame clones, though not all of them. Of about 480,000 clones listed, 87% are singletons. The table lists this clone with a count of one. Its antigen is currently unknown. The study's findings and limits: Placebo and vaccine recipients had non-spike TCR breadth that was similar. Reports say spike-specific CD8+ and CD4+ T cell responses covered substantial breadth after vaccination.

Germline assignment: CDR1 SNHLY and CDR2 FYNNEI. The CDR3 extends over 15 amino acids. The ends were cut back, 0 bases at V and 6 bases at J, with 15 bases in the middle. The rearrangement uses TRBV2 and TRBJ2-7; a possible D gene is TRBD2 (5 bases). The receptor was derived from a person between 18 and 65 years old who received the Ad26.COV2.S COVID-19 vaccine or a placebo. The sequencing here drew on peripheral blood, taken in a trial of Ad26.COV2.S vaccine versus placebo. The CDR3 DNA reads TGTGCCAGCAGTGAAGCGCTTCCCCTCGAGGGCGAGCAGTACTTC. As protein: CASSEALPLEGEQYF.